The 25 T cell receptor beta chains in this list originate from one sample, sequenced in a study of blood T cell repertoires in COVID-19. Method: immunoSEQ multiplex PCR; TCRdb's copy keeps in-frame clones and lacks some. The sample includes 250,000 or so clones, more than 75% of them seen just once. What was sequenced was peripheral blood. All receptors come from a woman in her forties who had recovered from COVID-19.

The rearrangement uses TRBV9 and TRBJ1-2; TRBD1 is a possible D gene (6 bases). The CDR3 runs 13 residues. Deletions cut 5 bases from V and 5 bases from J, with 13 bases between. Per germline, CDR1 SGDLS and CDR2 YYNGEE. The chain's CDR3 is CASRGARWYGYTF. The CDR3 coding sequence is TGTGCCAGCAGGGGGGCCCGGTGGTATGGCTACACCTTC.

V is TRBV7-2 and J is TRBJ2-5, with D maybe TRBD2 (6 bases). V lost 4 bases to trimming and J lost 9 bases, with 9 bases between them. Per germline, CDR1 SGHTA and CDR2 FQGNSA. The CDR3 runs 11 residues. CDR3 bases: TGTGCCAGCAGCTCCCCGGGGGCCCAGTACTTC. This gives the protein CASSSPGAQYF.

This clone was counted once. This chain uses TRBV4-1 with TRBJ2-5, with 8 bases fitting TRBD2. J lost 5 bases, V lost 1 base, and 6 bases had no gene match. This CDR3 has 15 amino acids. The germline V gene has CDR1 MGHRA and CDR2 YSYEKL. CDR3 protein: CASSQGGTRGETQYF. The CDR3 coding sequence is TGCGCCAGCAGCCAAGGGGGGACTAGGGGGGAGACCCAGTACTTC.

The chain recombines TRBV4-1 with TRBJ2-1; possible D gene TRBD2, 6 bases. Germline CDR1 reads MGHRA; CDR2 reads YSYEKL. The V and J ends lost 1 base and 8 bases respectively, with 30 bases between them. CDR3 size: 20 residues. The CDR3 coding sequence is TGCGCCAGCAGCCAAGCTAGGGCTAGCGCCACGGAAAGGGGAGTCGATGAGCAGTTCTTC. Protein sequence: CASSQARASATERGVDEQFF.

The chain joins TRBV6-5 to TRBJ2-7; D is perhaps TRBD2 (6 bases). V lost 5 bases to trimming and J lost 6 bases, with 17 bases between them. Looked up from germline, CDR1 is MNHEY and CDR2 is SVGAGI. The CDR3 covers 14 residues. The CDR3 region has the DNA TGTGCCAGCAGTCCATCCGGACTACCCAGCGAGCAGTACGTC. Its protein is CASSPSGLPSEQYV.

Concerning this clone: Its ends do not fully match the called genes, so a read error is possible. The chain has TRBV30 and TRBJ2-5; the D gene is possibly TRBD2 (7 bases). Germline V lookup: CDR1 GTSNPN, CDR2 SVGIG (reference sequence). CDR3 length: 15 residues. The CDR3 protein is CAWSVRGALQETQYF. CDR3 DNA sequence: TGTGCCTGGAGTGTCCGGGGGGCCCTACAAGAAACCCAGTACTTC.

V gene TRBV7-2 combines with J gene TRBJ2-3; 9 bases are a match to TRBD2. This CDR3 spans 15 amino acids. The V and J ends lost 5 bases and 4 bases, in that order; junction bases with no gene match: 7. CDR1 is SGHTA and CDR2 is FQGNSA in the germline V gene. In DNA, the CDR3 is TGTGCCAGCAGCCCAGGCGGGAGGGGGGCAGATACGCAGTATTTT. It yields the protein CASSPGGRGADTQYF.

The rearrangement links TRBV7-9 to TRBJ1-5; D uncertain. CDR1 is SEHNR, CDR2 FQNEAQ, per germline (reference sequence). The ends were cut back, 0 bases at V and 7 bases at J, with 13 bases in the middle. The CDR3 covers 15 residues. The CDR3 DNA sequence: TGTGCCAGCAGCTTAGCGAGTGGAGTTGGGCAGCCCCAGCATTTT. Its protein is CASSLASGVGQPQHF.

This clone was observed a single time. This chain uses TRBV19 with TRBJ1-5, with D unresolved. Germline V gene lookup returns CDR1 LNHDA and CDR2 SQIVND (reference sequence). This CDR3 has 14 residues. V shed 5 bases and J shed 2 bases, with 10 bases lying between them. This CDR3 reads CASSARVGNQPQHF. The CDR3 DNA follows: TGTGCCAGTAGTGCCCGAGTCGGCAATCAGCCCCAGCATTTT. Complete variable domain (other parts from reference TRBV19 and TRBJ1-5): DGGITQSPKYLFRKEGQNVTLSCEQNLNHDAMYWYRQDPGQGLRLIYYSQIVNDFQKGDIAEGYSVSREKKESFPLTVTSAQKNPTAFYLCASSARVGNQPQHFGDGTRLSIL.

This clone occurred once. The genes are TRBV7-3 and TRBJ1-1, with no clear D. CDR1 and CDR2 from the germline V gene are SGHTA and FQGTGA. This CDR3 is built from 13 residues. Between the trimmed V and J ends, which lost 3 bases and 12 bases, there was a span of 17 bases. CDR3 bases: TGTGCCAGCAGCTTGGGGTCGGGAGGCGGGACTTTCTTT. Its protein product is CASSLGSGGGTFF.

J is TRBJ1-1 and V is TRBV7-9; TRBD1 agrees at 7 bases. The V and J ends lost 5 bases and 10 bases, in that order; junction bases with no gene match: 7. The CDR3 is made up of 12 amino acids. Germline V gene data show CDR1 as SEHNR and CDR2 as FQNEAQ (reference sequence). The CDR3 bases are TGTGCCAGCAGCCGACAGGGACTTCTAGCTTTCTTT. This translates into CASSRQGLLAFF.

About this clone itself: This may be a read error: a much more frequent sequence differs by one nucleotide. CDR3 in DNA: TGTGCCAGCAGCCGGGACACCAATCAGCCCCAGCATTTT. Translated: CASSRDTNQPQHF. The chain joins TRBV25-1 to TRBJ1-5, with D tentatively TRBD1 (6 bases). Germline CDR1 and CDR2: MGHDK and SYGVNS. V was cut by 6 bases and J by 3 bases, with 9 bases left in between. The CDR3 is made up of 13 amino acids.

The chain carries TRBV27 and TRBJ1-1; the match to TRBD1 covers 9 bases. The CDR3 spans 13 residues. Germline assignment: CDR1 MNHEY and CDR2 SMNVEV (reference sequence). V shed 6 bases, J shed 5 bases, and the junction held 4 bases outside the gene matches. The DNA for the CDR3 is TGTGCCAGCAGGCGACAGGGGGGAACTGAAGCTTTCTTT. Residues: CASRRQGGTEAFF.

The chain employs TRBV29-1 and TRBJ1-1; maybe TRBD1 (6 bases). V lost 6 bases and J lost 4, with 18 bases in between. Germline V CDR1 and CDR2: SQVTM, ANQGSEA. The CDR3 loop spans 14 amino acids. The CDR3: CSVDLTGMGTEAFF. CDR3 sequence (DNA): TGCAGCGTGGACCTAACAGGGATGGGCACTGAAGCTTTCTTT. The full variable domain, its missing parts supplied by reference TRBV29-1 and TRBJ1-1, is SAVISQKPSRDICQRGTSLTIQCQVDSQVTMMFWYRQQPGQSLTLIATANQGSEATYESGFVIDKFPISRPNLTFSTLTVSNMSPEDSSIYLCSVDLTGMGTEAFFGQGTRLTVV.

This chain joins TRBV9 and TRBJ2-3, with D perhaps matching TRBD1 (6 bases). Between the trimmed V and J ends, which lost 2 bases and 4 bases, there was a span of 11 bases. The CDR3 consists of 14 residues. The germline V gene encodes CDR1 SGDLS and CDR2 YYNGEE. The chain's CDR3 is CASSVGGPPDTQYF. Written as DNA, the CDR3 is TGTGCCAGCAGCGTTGGGGGCCCCCCAGATACGCAGTATTTT.

CDR3 sequence: CASSLGVTGPQETQYF. The CDR3 DNA is TGTGCCAGCAGCTTGGGGGTGACAGGGCCCCAAGAGACCCAGTACTTC. V gene TRBV5-8 combines with J gene TRBJ2-5, with TRBD1 matching over 7 bases. The germline V gene encodes CDR1 SGHTS and CDR2 YDEGEE. Losses at the gene ends were 0 bases for V and 1 base for J; bases not matched to a gene: 6. The CDR3 loop spans 16 amino acids.

This chain connects TRBV4-2 to TRBJ1-1; 10 positions match TRBD1. This CDR3 spans 15 amino acids. Germline CDR1 reads LGHNA; CDR2 reads YNFKEQ. The trim removed 4 bases at V and 4 bases at J, leaving 6 bases unmatched. The CDR3 nucleotides are TGTGCCAGCAGCCCCAGGGGGACAGGGGCCACTGAAGCTTTCTTT. This gives the protein CASSPRGTGATEAFF.

The chain employs TRBV6-5 and TRBJ2-7; TRBD2 aligns across 12 bases. V lost 6 bases and J lost 3; bases outside the gene matches: 3. CDR1 is MNHEY and CDR2 is SVGAGI in the germline V gene. The CDR3 is 14 residues long. The DNA of the CDR3 is TGTGCCAGCAGAGGACTAGCGGGAAACTACGAGCAGTACTTC. This translates into CASRGLAGNYEQYF.

V usage is TRBV11-2 and J usage is TRBJ2-5; 7 nucleotides align to TRBD1. The CDR3 is 15 residues long. Germline CDR1 reads SGHAT; CDR2 reads FQNNGV. V was clipped by 1 base and J by 10 bases; unmatched bases: 12. This chain's CDR3 is CASSLVSNRGKDQYF. Here the CDR3 DNA reads TGTGCCAGCAGCTTAGTTAGTAACAGGGGAAAGGACCAGTACTTC.

This clone was observed once. This chain joins TRBV27 and TRBJ2-1; possible D gene TRBD2, 6 bases. This CDR3 spans 14 amino acids. Trimming removed 3 bases from V and 7 bases from J, with 13 bases in between. Looked up from germline, CDR1 is MNHEY and CDR2 is SMNVEV (reference sequence). CDR3 in DNA: TGTGCCAGCAGTTTGTCGCGGGCGGGGAATGAGCAGTTCTTC. It yields the protein CASSLSRAGNEQFF.

The CDR3 loop is CAWSGIPGLATSGNLAYEQYF. CDR3 nucleotides: TGTGCCTGGAGCGGCATACCGGGACTGGCGACTAGCGGCAACTTAGCCTACGAGCAGTACTTC. V and J are TRBV30 and TRBJ2-7, with 9 nucleotides matching TRBD2. Germline CDR1 is GTSNPN and CDR2 is SVGIG (reference sequence). The junction had 26 bases not matched to a gene; V was cut back by 3 bases and J by 2 bases. The CDR3 loop spans 21 amino acids. The full variable domain, in which reference TRBV30 and TRBJ2-7 provide the parts outside the CDR3, is SQTIHQWPATLVQPVGSPLSLECTVEGTSNPNLYWYRQAAGRGLQLLFYSVGIGQISSEVPQNLSASRPQDRQFILSSKKLLLSDSGFYLCAWSGIPGLATSGNLAYEQYFGPGTRLTVT.

This sequence joins TRBV7-2 and TRBJ1-5, with unresolved D. The germline V gene encodes CDR1 SGHTA and CDR2 FQGNSA. The CDR3 sequence is 15 residues long. Between the trimmed V and J ends, which lost 1 base and 7 bases, there was a span of 14 bases. The CDR3 DNA sequence: TGTGCCAGCAGCTTAGGGCAGATTGGCGGGCAGCCCCAGCATTTT. This encodes CASSLGQIGGQPQHF.

The V call is TRBV29-1, the J call TRBJ2-7; D is unclear. Germline values: CDR1 SQVTM, CDR2 ANQGSEA. The CDR3 is 12 residues long. V dropped 3 bases and J dropped 2 bases, with 8 bases sitting between them. For the CDR3, the DNA is TGCAGCGTTGAGGGCTCCACCTACGAGCAGTACTTC. Its translation: CSVEGSTYEQYF.

The gene calls are TRBV3-1 (or the pseudogene TRBV3-2) and TRBJ1-1; 8 nucleotides line up with TRBD1. J was trimmed by 11 bases and V by 4 bases; bases with no gene match: 27. Per the germline V gene, CDR1 is LGHDT and CDR2 is YNNKEL (reference sequence). The length of the CDR3 is 19 residues. The CDR3 loop reads CASSPTYGQGPLGGGFAFF. The CDR3 DNA is TGTGCCAGCAGCCCCACCTACGGACAGGGTCCCCTGGGTGGCGGCTTTGCTTTCTTT.

This clone was counted once. The chain is built from TRBV12-3 or TRBV12-4 and TRBJ1-1; D is unclear. Trimming pared 3 bases from V and 0 bases from J, leaving 5 bases between. The CDR3 is 13 amino acids. The CDR3 coding sequence is TGTGCCAGCAGTTTGTTCATGAACACTGAAGCTTTCTTT. This sequence encodes CASSLFMNTEAFF.